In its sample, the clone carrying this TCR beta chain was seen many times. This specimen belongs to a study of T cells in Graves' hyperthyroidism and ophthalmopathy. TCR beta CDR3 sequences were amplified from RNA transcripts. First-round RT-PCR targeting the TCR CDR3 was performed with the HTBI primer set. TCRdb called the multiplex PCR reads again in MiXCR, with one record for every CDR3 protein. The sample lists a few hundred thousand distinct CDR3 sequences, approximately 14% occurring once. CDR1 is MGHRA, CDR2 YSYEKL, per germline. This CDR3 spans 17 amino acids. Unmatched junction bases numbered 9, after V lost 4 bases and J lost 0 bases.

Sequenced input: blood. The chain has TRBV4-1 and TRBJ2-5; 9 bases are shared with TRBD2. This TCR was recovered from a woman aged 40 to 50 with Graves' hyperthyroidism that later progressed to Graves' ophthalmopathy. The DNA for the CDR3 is TGCGCCAGCAGCCCAACGGTGCTAGCGGGACACCAAGAGACCCAGTACTTC. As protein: CASSPTVLAGHQETQYF.